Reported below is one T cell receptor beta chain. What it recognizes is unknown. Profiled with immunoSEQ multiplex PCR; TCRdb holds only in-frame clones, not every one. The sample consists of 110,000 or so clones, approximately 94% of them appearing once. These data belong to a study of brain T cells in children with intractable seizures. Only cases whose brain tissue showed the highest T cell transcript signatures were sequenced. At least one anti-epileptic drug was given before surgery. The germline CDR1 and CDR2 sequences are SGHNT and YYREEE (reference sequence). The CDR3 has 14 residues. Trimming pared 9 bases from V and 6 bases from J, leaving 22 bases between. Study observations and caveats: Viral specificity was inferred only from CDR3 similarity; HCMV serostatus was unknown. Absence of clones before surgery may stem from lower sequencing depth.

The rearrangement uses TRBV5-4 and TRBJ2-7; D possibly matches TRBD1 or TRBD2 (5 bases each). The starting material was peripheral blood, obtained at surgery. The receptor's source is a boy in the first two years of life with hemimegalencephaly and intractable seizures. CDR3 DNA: TGTGCCATCGAACCGGGACCCACGAGGGGCGAGCAGTACTTC. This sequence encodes CAIEPGPTRGEQYF.